What follows are 13 T cell receptor beta chains derived from one specimen sequenced in a study of control samples from healthy donors and cancer patients (dated by TCRdb to 2019 to 2021). The receptor library was made with the immunoSEQ multiplex PCR assay. TCRdb took over this immuneACCESS table, retaining in-frame rearrangements with V and J assigned. Such tables are incomplete; in checked studies, under half of the missing clones stem from an unresolved V gene, and the remainder is unexplained. This sample gives 94,000 or so clones in total; around 85% of them show up just once. The ten largest clones represent around 35% of the sample. The sequencing sample was made of PBMCs. All receptors come from a man aged 65-85 years with lung cancer.

The V gene is TRBV5-5, the J gene TRBJ2-3, with TRBD2 identical over 9 bases. The CDR3 spans 14 residues. Germline loops: CDR1 SGHKS, CDR2 YYEKEE (reference sequence). DNA for the CDR3: TGTGTCAGTTTACTAGCGGGTGCCACAGATACGCAGTATTTT. Protein sequence: CVSLLAGATDTQYF.

A single count supports this clone. This chain joins TRBV5-4 and TRBJ2-1; 8 bases agree with TRBD2. Losses at the gene ends were 1 base for V and 9 bases for J; bases not matched to a gene: 3. The CDR3 covers 13 residues. Germline V lookup: CDR1 SGHNT, CDR2 YYREEE (reference sequence). The CDR3 DNA is TGTGCCAGCAGCTTGCGGGGGGGCCGTGAGCAGTTCTTC. It codes for CASSLRGGREQFF.

This rearrangement joins TRBV27 to TRBJ1-6; no clear D. Trimming took 1 base from V and 0 from J, leaving 7 bases between them. Germline V gene sequence: CDR1 MNHEY, CDR2 SMNVEV (reference sequence). The CDR3 consists of 16 residues. The CDR3 DNA reads as TGTGCCAGCAGTTTATTGGGGTCCTCCTATAATTCACCCCTCCACTTT. The encoded protein is CASSLLGSSYNSPLHF.

The V gene is TRBV19, the J gene TRBJ1-5; D is uncertain. V was cut by 7 bases and J by 1 base, with 14 bases left in between. The CDR3 is 15 residues long. CDR1 is LNHDA and CDR2 is SQIVND in the germline V gene (reference sequence). CDR3: CASTQPPRSNQPQHF. CDR3 nucleotide sequence: TGTGCCAGTACCCAGCCGCCGAGAAGCAATCAGCCCCAGCATTTT.

The chain uses TRBV25-1 and TRBJ1-4; D remains unclear. Trimming cost V 3 bases and J 6 bases, with 11 bases left between them. This CDR3 region has 14 residues. Germline values: CDR1 MGHDK, CDR2 SYGVNS. The CDR3 coding sequence is TGTGCCAGCAGTGAGCCGGGAGGACATGAAAAACTGTTTTTT. It is translated as CASSEPGGHEKLFF.

The chain combines TRBV12-3 or TRBV12-4 with TRBJ1-2; D ambiguous. The length of the CDR3 is 12 residues. Trimming shortened V by 4 bases and J by 8 bases, and 11 bases separated the two germline ends. CDR3 DNA: TGTGCCAGCAGTTCCCGGAGCAGCGGCTACACCTTC. The encoded protein is CASSSRSSGYTF.

This clone has only one observation. CDR3 in DNA: TGTGCCAGCAGTTACTCTCAGGGAGCTGGAAACACCATATATTTT. Amino acid sequence: CASSYSQGAGNTIYF. This chain connects TRBV6-6 to TRBJ1-3; perhaps TRBD1 as D (5 bases). Trimming left V 0 bases short and J 2 bases short, with 8 bases between. This CDR3 spans 15 amino acids. Germline V lookup: CDR1 MNHNY, CDR2 SVGAGI (reference sequence).

The chain combines TRBV20-1 with TRBJ1-1; 7 nucleotides align to TRBD1. This CDR3 contains 10 residues. In germline, CDR1 is DFQATT, CDR2 SNEGSKA (reference sequence). CDR3 DNA: TGCAGGAAAGGGACAGATGAAGCTTTCTTT. It translates to CRKGTDEAFF.

The chain is built from TRBV5-1 and TRBJ1-1, with 11 bases that match TRBD1. V was clipped by 0 bases and J by 5 bases; unmatched bases: 3. Germline CDR1 reads SGHRS; CDR2 reads YFSETQ. The CDR3 extends over 15 amino acids. The CDR3 DNA sequence: TGCGCCAGCAGCTTGGGGACAGGGGGCTCAACTGAAGCTTTCTTT. It translates to CASSLGTGGSTEAFF.

This clone was counted between two and nine times. V is TRBV24-1 and J is TRBJ2-5, with D uncertain. This CDR3 is 14 amino acids long. Germline V gene sequence: CDR1 KGHDR, CDR2 SFDVKD. V was cut by 5 bases and J by 0 bases, with 9 bases left in between. The CDR3 reads CATSGQANQETQYF. The CDR3 nucleotides are TGTGCCACCAGTGGACAAGCTAACCAAGAGACCCAGTACTTC.

The rearrangement links TRBV5-1 to TRBJ2-1; D is perhaps TRBD2 (5 bases). V lost 4 bases and J lost 7, with 12 bases in between. CDR3 length equals 13 residues. CDR1 and CDR2 (germline): SGHRS, YFSETQ. This chain's CDR3 is CASSTVARNEQFF. The CDR3 DNA follows: TGCGCCAGCAGCACAGTAGCGAGAAATGAGCAGTTCTTC.

The rearrangement uses TRBV7-5 and TRBJ2-7; the DNA was not compared with TRBD1, the D call given in the table. TRBV7-5 is described as a pseudogene. The CDR3 is 17 amino acids. In nucleotides, the CDR3 is TGTGTCAGAAGCTCGATAATTAGCGTCCTACAGGGGTGCGAGCAGTACTTC. Translation gives CVRSSIISVLQGCEQYF.

The gene calls are TRBV4-3 and TRBJ2-7, with 10 bases identical to TRBD1. The CDR3 runs 16 residues. Trimming cost V 2 bases and J 5 bases; bases outside gene matches: 9. Per the germline V gene, CDR1 is LGHNA and CDR2 is YSLEER. Written as DNA, the CDR3 is TGCGCCAGCAGCCAATACCCGGGGACAGGGGTACACGAGCAGTACTTC. This gives the protein CASSQYPGTGVHEQYF.